Given below is one TCR beta chain in context. The antigen is unknown. The data were taken from a study of cytomegalovirus exposure and HLA in healthy donors. Whole-study results and caveats: Reports described diagnosis of cytomegalovirus status by the classifier as highly specific and sensitive. Previously analyzed data showed that most TCR beta V segments were productive at a frequency of about 87% or about 30%. Analyzed later, association rates of TCRs varied across HLA loci, with DRB1 most and HLA-C fewest.

Unmatched junction bases numbered 13, after V lost 3 bases and J lost 6 bases. Germline assignment: CDR1 MDHEN and CDR2 SYDVKM. The CDR3 is made up of 16 amino acids. Though probably carrying unrecorded immune exposures, donors were nominally healthy at sampling. 13 Jbeta primers and 60 Vbeta primers were used for the PCR. Clones were read by immunoSEQ multiplex PCR, and TCRdb kept only the in-frame ones, dropping some. The sample carries some 78,000 clones, around 70% recorded once. V gene TRBV28 combines with J gene TRBJ2-7; the match to TRBD2 covers 8 bases. The clonotype comes from a woman aged 40 to 50 in good health and CMV-seropositive. What was sequenced was PBMCs. CDR3 sequence reads: CASSLGGFSAGGEQYF. The CDR3 DNA reads TGTGCCAGCAGTTTGGGGGGTTTCTCGGCGGGAGGCGAGCAGTACTTC.